The 30 T cell receptor beta chains in this list originate from one sample, sequenced in a study of control samples from healthy donors and cancer patients. Measured with immunoSEQ multiplex PCR; TCRdb has only the in-frame clones, and not every one. The table lists 82,000 or so clones, around 94% of them singletons. Source material: blood. Receptor source: a woman in her late teens or twenties in good health.

The V gene is TRBV14, the J gene TRBJ2-7; D unclear. The germline V gene encodes CDR1 SGHDN and CDR2 FVKESK. The CDR3 is made up of 13 amino acids. V was trimmed by 1 base and J by 2 bases, leaving 6 bases between them. The CDR3 loop is CASSQVGAYEQYF. CDR3 nucleotides: TGTGCCAGCAGCCAAGTTGGTGCCTACGAGCAGTACTTC.

V is TRBV3-1 (or the pseudogene TRBV3-2) and J is TRBJ2-5; possibly TRBD1 or TRBD2 for D (6 bases each). The CDR3 contains 12 residues. Germline V gene data show CDR1 as LGHDT and CDR2 as YNNKEL (reference sequence). Trimming left V 6 bases short and J 4 bases short, with 9 bases between. CDR3 residues: CASRSGAETQYF. In nucleotides, the CDR3 is TGTGCCAGCAGATCGGGGGCAGAGACCCAGTACTTC.

The chain links TRBV5-5 to TRBJ2-1, with 8 positions matching TRBD1. V dropped 3 bases and J dropped 0; count of bases not matched to a gene: 5. The CDR3 totals 16 residues. Per germline, CDR1 SGHKS and CDR2 YYEKEE (reference sequence). The CDR3 nucleotides read TGTGCCAGCAGCTCCACAGGGGGAAGCTCCTACAATGAGCAGTTCTTC. Translation: CASSSTGGSSYNEQFF.

V is TRBV14 and J is TRBJ2-2; D not resolved. Trimming stripped 2 bases from V and 6 bases from J, with 7 bases between. From germline, CDR1 is SGHDN and CDR2 FVKESK. The CDR3 contains 13 residues. CDR3 bases: TGTGCCAGCAGCCAACAGTTAGCCGGGGAGCTGTTTTTT. Encoded protein: CASSQQLAGELFF.

The chain is built from TRBV28 and TRBJ2-7; 8 bases are shared with TRBD1. Germline V gene data show CDR1 as MDHEN and CDR2 as SYDVKM. The CDR3 runs 18 residues. Unmatched junction bases numbered 20, after V lost 8 bases and J lost 2 bases. CDR3 coding DNA: TGTGCCAGCTCGAAAGGCAGGGGGCCAGCGGCGAAGCCCTACGAGCAGTACTTC. This encodes CASSKGRGPAAKPYEQYF.

The chain carries TRBV19 and TRBJ2-1; D may be TRBD1 or TRBD2 (6 bases each). This CDR3 comprises 14 residues. V was clipped by 4 bases and J by 4 bases, with 11 bases between them. The germline V gene encodes CDR1 LNHDA and CDR2 SQIVND (reference sequence). This chain's CDR3 is CASSRGATYNEQFF. CDR3 in DNA: TGTGCCAGTAGTAGGGGGGCAACTTACAATGAGCAGTTCTTC.

This sequence joins TRBV18 and TRBJ1-2; D not resolved. Per the germline V gene, CDR1 is KGHSH and CDR2 is LQKENI. This CDR3 region has 14 residues. Trimming left V 3 bases short and J 3 bases short, with 11 bases between. The CDR3 sequence: CASSPATKDYGYTF. DNA for the CDR3: TGTGCCAGCTCACCCGCGACTAAGGACTATGGCTACACCTTC.

Regarding this clone: This sample also contains other DNA sequences that code for the same CDR3. The CDR3 protein is CASSPRTVNTEAFF. The CDR3 DNA sequence: TGTGCCAGTAGTCCCCGGACGGTGAACACTGAAGCTTTCTTT. V gene TRBV19 combines with J gene TRBJ1-1; D is ambiguous. The CDR3 contains 14 residues. With 5 bases removed from V and 0 bases from J, the gap between germline ends came to 10 bases. Germline assignment: CDR1 LNHDA and CDR2 SQIVND (reference sequence).

CDR3 in amino acids: CASSILNTEAFF. The DNA of the CDR3 is TGTGCCAGTTCGATCCTGAACACTGAAGCTTTCTTT. This chain joins TRBV19 and TRBJ1-1; D is unclear. The CDR3 has 12 amino acids. CDR1 and CDR2 (germline): LNHDA, SQIVND (reference sequence). The ends were cut back, 8 bases at V and 0 bases at J, with 7 bases in the middle.

The chain carries TRBV6-2 or TRBV6-3 and TRBJ2-1; 13 bases agree with TRBD2. Unmatched junction bases numbered 14, after V lost 7 bases and J lost 2 bases. From germline, CDR1 is MNHEY and CDR2 SVGEGT. CDR3 length: 19 residues. CDR3 coding DNA: TGTGCCAGCACCCCCCGCGGGACAGGGACTAGCGGGACCTACAATGAGCAGTTCTTC. It is translated as CASTPRGTGTSGTYNEQFF.

This chain connects TRBV19 to TRBJ2-2; 8 bases align to TRBD1. Germline V CDR1 and CDR2: LNHDA, SQIVND (reference sequence). The CDR3 loop spans 14 amino acids. The V and J ends lost 2 bases and 6 bases, in that order; junction bases with no gene match: 2. The CDR3 protein is CASSISGGPGELFF. DNA of the CDR3: TGTGCCAGTAGTATATCAGGGGGCCCCGGGGAGCTGTTTTTT. The full variable domain, in which reference TRBV19 and TRBJ2-2 provide the parts outside the CDR3, is DGGITQSPKYLFRKEGQNVTLSCEQNLNHDAMYWYRQDPGQGLRLIYYSQIVNDFQKGDIAEGYSVSREKKESFPLTVTSAQKNPTAFYLCASSISGGPGELFFGEGSRLTVL.

This clone turned up a few times. The chain links TRBV5-1 to TRBJ2-1, with TRBD2 matching over 11 bases. The V segment lost 4 bases and the J segment 4 bases; nucleotides outside the gene matches: 4. Germline lookup yields CDR1 SGHRS and CDR2 YFSETQ. CDR3 length equals 15 residues. The CDR3 reads CASSDGTSGYNEQFF. The CDR3, as DNA: TGCGCCAGCAGCGACGGGACTAGCGGATACAATGAGCAGTTCTTC. Using reference TRBV5-1 and TRBJ2-1 for the parts outside the CDR3, the full variable domain is KAGVTQTPRYLIKTRGQQVTLSCSPISGHRSVSWYQQTPGQGLQFLFEYFSETQRNKGNFPGRFSGRQFSNSRSEMNVSTLELGDSALYLCASSDGTSGYNEQFFGPGTRLTVL.

This rearrangement joins TRBV7-2 to TRBJ1-1; D may be TRBD1 (6 bases). Germline CDR1 is SGHTA and CDR2 is FQGNSA. The CDR3 loop spans 14 amino acids. With 5 bases removed from V and 1 base from J, the gap between germline ends came to 11 bases. The CDR3 nucleotides are TGTGCCAGCAGCCCGCGGGGACAGAACACTGAAGCTTTCTTT. Protein sequence: CASSPRGQNTEAFF.

This rearrangement joins TRBV7-9 to TRBJ1-5; D is unresolved. Trimming pared 4 bases from V and 4 bases from J, leaving 17 bases between. This CDR3 contains 16 residues. Germline lookup yields CDR1 SEHNR and CDR2 FQNEAQ (reference sequence). In nucleotides, the CDR3 is TGTGCCAGCAGCTCGTTTGTCGGAATAGATAATCAGCCCCAGCATTTT. Amino acids: CASSSFVGIDNQPQHF.

The chain joins TRBV29-1 to TRBJ1-4; tentative D call: TRBD1 (6 bases). In germline, CDR1 is SQVTM, CDR2 ANQGSEA. The CDR3 covers 14 residues. V was trimmed by 4 bases and J by 3 bases, leaving 12 bases between them. DNA of the CDR3: TGCAGCGTTGTAAAGACAGGAGCTAATGAAAAACTGTTTTTT. Protein sequence: CSVVKTGANEKLFF.

The chain couples TRBV19 to TRBJ1-1; D is undetermined. Germline lookup yields CDR1 LNHDA and CDR2 SQIVND (reference sequence). Trimming cost V 10 bases and J 0 bases, with 12 bases left between them. This CDR3 is 13 amino acids long. The CDR3 loop reads CATLKELNTEAFF. CDR3 nucleotide sequence: TGTGCCACCCTGAAGGAGTTGAACACTGAAGCTTTCTTT. Filled out from reference TRBV19 and TRBJ1-1, the complete variable domain reads DGGITQSPKYLFRKEGQNVTLSCEQNLNHDAMYWYRQDPGQGLRLIYYSQIVNDFQKGDIAEGYSVSREKKESFPLTVTSAQKNPTAFYLCATLKELNTEAFFGQGTRLTVV.

Details on this clone: Other nucleotide sequences from this sample produce the same CDR3. The V gene is TRBV6-5, the J gene TRBJ2-3, with 7 positions matching TRBD1. The V segment lost 6 bases and the J segment 1 base; nucleotides outside the gene matches: 7. Germline V gene data show CDR1 as MNHEY and CDR2 as SVGAGI. CDR3 size: 15 residues. CDR3 sequence (DNA): TGTGCCAGCAGCCGGGACAGAGGGGGCACAGATACGCAGTATTTT. The encoded protein is CASSRDRGGTDTQYF.

V gene TRBV5-1 combines with J gene TRBJ1-2; D is undetermined. Germline lookup yields CDR1 SGHRS and CDR2 YFSETQ. This CDR3 region has 14 residues. The ends were cut back, 0 bases at V and 1 base at J, with 7 bases in the middle. CDR3 sequence reads: CASSLVYSNYGYTF. CDR3 nucleotide sequence: TGCGCCAGCAGCTTGGTTTACAGTAACTATGGCTACACCTTC.

This clone came up once. The V and J genes are TRBV3-1 (or the pseudogene TRBV3-2) and TRBJ2-2; 7 nucleotides align to TRBD1. CDR1 is LGHDT and CDR2 is YNNKEL in the germline V gene (reference sequence). The J segment lost 5 bases and the V segment lost 0 bases, leaving 6 bases of the junction unmatched. The CDR3 covers 16 residues. In DNA form, the CDR3 reads TGTGCCAGCAGCCAAGAAAGAGGGGGCAAGACCGGGGAGCTGTTTTTT. The encoded protein is CASSQERGGKTGELFF.

This clone showed up just once. This rearrangement joins TRBV21-1 to TRBJ2-7; TRBD2, the D gene given by the table, was not confirmed from the DNA. TRBV21-1 is shown as a pseudogene. The CDR3 has 18 amino acids. CDR3 protein: CASSKRTEVPTSSYEQYF. The DNA of the CDR3 is TGTGCCAGCAGCAAAAGAACCGAGGTCCCCACTAGCTCCTACGAGCAGTACTTC.

The chain carries TRBV14 and TRBJ1-5; tentative D call: TRBD1 (5 bases). V gave up 5 bases and J gave up 4 bases, with 12 bases separating them. This CDR3 region has 14 residues. Germline values: CDR1 SGHDN, CDR2 FVKESK. CDR3 DNA: TGTGCCAGCAGCTCAGGCGGGGGGAATCAGCCCCAGCATTTT. The encoded protein is CASSSGGGNQPQHF.

The CDR3 loop is CASSMTGGHYEQYF. Written as DNA, the CDR3 is TGTGCCAGTAGTATGACAGGGGGCCACTACGAGCAGTACTTC. This rearrangement joins TRBV19 to TRBJ2-7; 10 bases match TRBD1. With V trimmed by 3 bases and J by 3 bases, 2 bases remained unmatched. Germline V gene lookup returns CDR1 LNHDA and CDR2 SQIVND (reference sequence). The CDR3 runs to 14 residues. Drawing the rest from reference TRBV19 and TRBJ2-7, the complete variable domain is DGGITQSPKYLFRKEGQNVTLSCEQNLNHDAMYWYRQDPGQGLRLIYYSQIVNDFQKGDIAEGYSVSREKKESFPLTVTSAQKNPTAFYLCASSMTGGHYEQYFGPGTRLTVT.

The chain recombines TRBV5-8 with TRBJ1-1; TRBD1 matches at 9 bases. V shed 4 bases and J 8 bases; nucleotides not matched to a gene: 12. The CDR3 contains 15 residues. Germline V gene lookup returns CDR1 SGHTS and CDR2 YDEGEE. CDR3: CASSPRPGQGLEAFF. CDR3 DNA sequence: TGTGCCAGCAGCCCGCGTCCGGGACAGGGCTTAGAAGCTTTCTTT.

This chain uses TRBV20-1 with TRBJ2-1; D call uncertain. V lost 3 bases to trimming and J lost 2 bases, with 23 bases between them. Per the germline V gene, CDR1 is DFQATT and CDR2 is SNEGSKA (reference sequence). The CDR3 consists of 18 residues. CDR3 region: CSASEVSGGGHAYNEQFF. The CDR3 DNA reads as TGCAGTGCTAGTGAAGTATCTGGTGGCGGTCACGCCTACAATGAGCAGTTCTTC.

The chain is built from TRBV2 and TRBJ2-7, with D uncertain. CDR1 is SNHLY, CDR2 FYNNEI, per germline. The CDR3 loop spans 13 amino acids. Trimming shortened V by 7 bases and J by 5 bases, and 15 bases separated the two germline ends. The CDR3 bases are TGTGCCAGCAAAGTTCTAGGGTCGGACGAGCAGTACTTC. This translates into CASKVLGSDEQYF.

The J gene is TRBJ2-7, the V gene TRBV5-1, with TRBD2 matching over 11 bases. The CDR3 length is 19 residues. V was pared by 0 bases and J by 2 bases, with 13 bases of the junction left unmatched. In germline, CDR1 is SGHRS, CDR2 YFSETQ. The CDR3: CASSLAATSGMTQPYEQYF. CDR3 nucleotide sequence: TGCGCCAGCAGCTTGGCCGCGACTAGCGGGATGACCCAACCCTACGAGCAGTACTTC.

V and J are TRBV12-2 and TRBJ1-5. TRBV12-2 is an annotated pseudogene. The CDR3 runs to 15 residues. The CDR3, as DNA: TGTGCAAGTCTCGAACCTTTGGGCAGGGACCAGCCCCAGCATTTT. This translates into CASLEPLGRDQPQHF.

This rearrangement joins TRBV6-1 to TRBJ1-5; D ambiguous. CDR3 length equals 15 residues. With 2 bases removed from V and 7 bases from J, the gap between germline ends came to 15 bases. Looked up from germline, CDR1 is MNHNS and CDR2 is SASEGT. CDR3 residues: CASSERGPRSQPQHF. The DNA of the CDR3 is TGTGCCAGCAGTGAACGAGGCCCACGGTCCCAGCCCCAGCATTTT.

The chain joins TRBV7-2 to TRBJ2-2; D gene uncertain. Germline values: CDR1 SGHTA, CDR2 FQGNSA. This CDR3 region has 12 residues. V was cut by 4 bases and J by 5 bases, with 5 bases left in between. The CDR3 loop reads CASSWATGELFF. CDR3 in DNA: TGTGCCAGCAGCTGGGCGACCGGGGAGCTGTTTTTT.

This rearrangement joins TRBV20-1 to TRBJ1-5; D might be TRBD1 (5 bases). V was clipped by 3 bases and J by 2 bases, with 20 bases between them. Germline CDR1 and CDR2: DFQATT and SNEGSKA (reference sequence). The CDR3 extends over 17 amino acids. The CDR3 reads CSASPMGRALGNQPQHF. In DNA form, the CDR3 reads TGCAGTGCTAGTCCCATGGGCAGGGCCCTCGGCAATCAGCCCCAGCATTTT.